This T cell receptor beta chain was found in a study of human T cells and chemical hapten exposure. In this sample, this clonotype turned up many times. Time point in this sample: patch test 3, about 24 weeks after DPC sensitization. Treatment noted: therapeutic diphenylcyclopropenone sensitization with weekly scalp DPC. The germline V gene encodes CDR1 MNHEY and CDR2 SVGEGT. CDR3 length: 13 residues. The V end lost 6 bases, the J end lost 2 bases, and 10 bases lay between the germline ends. TCRdb called the RACE reads again in MiXCR, with one record for every CDR3 protein. The table includes roughly 89,000 distinct CDR3 sequences, approximately 10% detected once.

The TCR originated in a woman aged 30 to 39 with alopecia areata. Some clones in this sample may be carry-over from other donors' samples. The starting material was whole blood, obtained in connection with sensitization to the hapten diphenylcyclopropenone (DPC). The chain has TRBV6-2 or TRBV6-3 and TRBJ2-5; either TRBD1 or TRBD2 may fit D (5 bases each). This chain's CDR3 is CASSVGEQETQYF. CDR3 in DNA: TGTGCCAGCAGCGTAGGGGAGCAAGAGACCCAGTACTTC.